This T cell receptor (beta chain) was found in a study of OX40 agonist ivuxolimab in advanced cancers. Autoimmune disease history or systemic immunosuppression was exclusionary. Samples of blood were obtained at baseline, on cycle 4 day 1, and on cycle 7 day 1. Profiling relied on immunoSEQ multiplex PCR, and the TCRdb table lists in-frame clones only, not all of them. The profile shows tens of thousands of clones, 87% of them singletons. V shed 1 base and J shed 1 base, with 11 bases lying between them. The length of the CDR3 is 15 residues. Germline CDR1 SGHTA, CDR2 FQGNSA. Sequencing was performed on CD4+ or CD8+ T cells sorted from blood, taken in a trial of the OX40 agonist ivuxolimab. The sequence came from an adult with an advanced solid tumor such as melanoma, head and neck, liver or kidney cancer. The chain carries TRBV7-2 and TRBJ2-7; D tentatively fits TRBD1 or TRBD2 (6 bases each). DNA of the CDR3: TGTGCCAGCAGCTTAGGGGGGGCTCTTTCCTACGAGCAGTACTTC. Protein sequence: CASSLGGALSYEQYF.